This T cell receptor (beta chain) was observed in a study of T cell responses to AZD1222 COVID-19 vaccine. Data came from immunoSEQ multiplex PCR; TCRdb stores just in-frame clones and leaves some out. The data contain approximately 120,000 clones, 70% to 90% of them seen just once; the ten biggest clones take up about 13%. CDR3 length: 13 residues. Trimming cost V 4 bases and J 6 bases, with 9 bases left between them. Overall study results and limits: Only a handful of AZD1222 recipients were seropositive at baseline. Donor demographics were predominantly white British with a female majority; clonal diversity may be underestimated. It was only after the peak T cell response that any repertoires were sampled.

On this clone: What it binds is unknown.

V and J are TRBV12-3 or TRBV12-4 and TRBJ2-2; D not certain. This material consisted of peripheral blood, taken on day 0 of MenACWY control vaccination. This clonotype was obtained from an adult in good health. The CDR3 reads CASSSSSAGELFF. The CDR3 DNA reads TGTGCCAGCAGTTCCAGTTCAGCCGGGGAGCTGTTTTTT.